This record looks at one T cell receptor (beta chain) sequence and its context. Its antigen is unidentified. TCRdb re-derived calls from the 5' RACE reads in MiXCR, one entry per CDR3 protein. The top ten hold around an eighth of the sample, which has 350,000 or so distinct CDR3 sequences, approximately 21% seen once. This sample was taken from a study of T-cell memory formation after mild COVID-19. Points from the study as a whole: The study detected some responding clones in pre-infection memory, suggesting cross-reactive memory joined.

The sequenced sample consisted of PBMCs or a T cell subset sorted from them (not recorded which). This receptor was identified in an adult woman who had mild COVID-19 (a few samples of this study predate the infection). Cell type and time point are not known.

The CDR3 region is CASRDELGHNEQFF. The CDR3 nucleotides are TGTGCCAGCAGGGATGAATTGGGGCACAATGAGCAGTTCTTC. The V call is TRBV2, the J call TRBJ2-1; TRBD1 might be the D (5 bases). From germline, CDR1 is SNHLY and CDR2 FYNNEI. V gave up 6 bases and J gave up 5 bases, with 14 bases separating them. CDR3 size: 14 residues.